The sequence of this TCR beta chain was determined in a study of T-cell memory formation after mild COVID-19. General study results and limits: Still unconfirmed is whether the second-wave clones peaking on day 37 recognized SARS-CoV-2.

As concerns this clonotype: Its antigen is undetermined.

TCRdb independently ran MiXCR on the 5' RACE reads; one entry per CDR3 protein. In the table there are under 200,000 distinct CDR3 sequences, roughly 30% of which are singletons. Looked up from germline, CDR1 is SNHLY and CDR2 is FYNNEI. CDR3 length: 16 residues. V was clipped by 4 bases and J by 4 bases; unmatched bases: 3. The clonotype comes from an adult woman who had mild COVID-19 (a few samples of this study predate the infection). Cell type and time point are not known. V and J are TRBV2 and TRBJ2-5; 16 nucleotides match TRBD2. The sample was PBMCs or a T cell subset sorted from them (not recorded which). CDR3 protein: CASSAGTSGRGETQYF. The CDR3 coding sequence is TGTGCCAGCAGTGCCGGGACTAGCGGGAGGGGAGAGACCCAGTACTTC.